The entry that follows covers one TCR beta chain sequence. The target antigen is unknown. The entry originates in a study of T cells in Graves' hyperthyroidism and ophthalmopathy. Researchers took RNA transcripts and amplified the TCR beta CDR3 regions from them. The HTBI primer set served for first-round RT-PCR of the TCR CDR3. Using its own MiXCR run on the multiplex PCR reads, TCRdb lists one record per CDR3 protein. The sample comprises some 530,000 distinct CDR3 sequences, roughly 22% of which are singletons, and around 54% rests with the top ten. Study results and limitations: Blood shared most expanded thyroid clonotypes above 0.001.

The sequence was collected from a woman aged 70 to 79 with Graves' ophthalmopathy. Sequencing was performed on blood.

In DNA form, the CDR3 reads TGTGCCATCAGTGAGTCTCGGTCGGGTAGCGGGTTAAACGAGCAGTACTTC. This sequence encodes CAISESRSGSGLNEQYF. V gene TRBV10-3 combines with J gene TRBJ2-7; 7 nucleotides agree with TRBD2. The CDR3 runs to 17 residues. V was pared by 0 bases and J by 5 bases, with 13 bases of the junction left unmatched. Looked up from germline, CDR1 is ENHRY and CDR2 is SYGVKD.